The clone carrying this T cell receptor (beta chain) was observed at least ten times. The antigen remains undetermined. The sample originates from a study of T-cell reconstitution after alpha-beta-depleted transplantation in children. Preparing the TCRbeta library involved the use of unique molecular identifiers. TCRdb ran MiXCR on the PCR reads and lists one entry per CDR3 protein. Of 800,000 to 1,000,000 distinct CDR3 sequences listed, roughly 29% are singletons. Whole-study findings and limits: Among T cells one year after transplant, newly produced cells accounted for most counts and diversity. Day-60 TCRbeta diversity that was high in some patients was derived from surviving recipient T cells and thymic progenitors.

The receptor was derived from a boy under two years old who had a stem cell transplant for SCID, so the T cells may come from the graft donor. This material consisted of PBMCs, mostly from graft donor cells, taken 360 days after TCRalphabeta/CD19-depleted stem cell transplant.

The CDR3 coding sequence is TGTGCCAGCAGACCCCGGGAAGTTGCCGATACGCAGTATTTT. The encoded protein is CASRPREVADTQYF. The rearrangement links TRBV12-3 or TRBV12-4 to TRBJ2-3; possibly TRBD2 for D (5 bases). This CDR3 has 14 amino acids. Trimming cost V 6 bases and J 6 bases, with 16 bases left between them.